This TCR beta chain came from a study of OX40 agonist ivuxolimab in advanced cancers. For the study at large: Dose-escalation subjects each had hepatocellular carcinoma, melanoma, renal cell or head and neck cancer. Study-level points and caveats: Expanded clones were, on average, more numerous in CD8+ T cells than in CD4+. With doses of 0.1 to 3.0 mg/kg, CD4+ and CD8+ blood T cells had undergone clonal expansion by week 6.

Only in-frame clones appear in the TCRdb table, and some are missing; sequencing was by immunoSEQ multiplex PCR. Of 80,000 or so clones listed, just under 95% are singletons. V lost 2 bases to trimming and J lost 0 bases, with 8 bases between them. The CDR3 sequence is 15 residues long. Germline lookup yields CDR1 MNHEY and CDR2 SVGAGI. A remark on this clone: The antigen is unknown.

Autoimmune disease history or systemic immunosuppression led to patient exclusion. V and J are TRBV6-5 and TRBJ1-5, with D possibly matching TRBD1 (5 bases). The TCR sequence derives from an adult with an advanced solid tumor such as melanoma, head and neck, liver or kidney cancer. The source was CD4+ or CD8+ T cells sorted from blood, collected in a trial of the OX40 agonist ivuxolimab. The chain's CDR3 is CASSYNRISNQPQHF. The CDR3 DNA reads as TGTGCCAGCAGTTACAACAGGATTAGCAATCAGCCCCAGCATTTT.